This T cell receptor beta chain was captured by sequencing in a study of T cell repertoires in cytomegalovirus infection. Study as a whole: In public TCR beta signatures, there were indications of both CMV infection and matching HLA type.

Study-wide findings and caveats: People with CMV and the relevant HLA were identified by cumulative public TCR beta family frequency. In two of eight donors, the top clonotype was HLA-C-restricted CMV-specific.

V gave up 3 bases and J gave up 3 bases; unmatched junction bases: 8. The germline gives CDR1 SGHVS, CDR2 FNYEAQ. This CDR3 region has 16 residues. TCRdb redid the calling of the reads with MiXCR, one entry per CDR3 protein. Among 700,000 to 850,000 distinct CDR3 sequences, 32% were seen once, and the ten largest hold approximately 13%. This clonotype was seen many times. Its target is not known. The chain carries TRBV7-6 and TRBJ1-2, with 9 bases fitting TRBD1. The sequence was collected from a human donor in good health (CMV status not recorded). Some clones in this sample may be carry-over from other donors' samples. Sample: cultured CD8+ T cells from PBMCs, taken from culture after CMV antigen stimulation. CDR3 protein: CASSFRTGEGDYGYTF. Written as DNA, the CDR3 is TGTGCCAGCAGCTTCCGGACAGGGGAAGGAGACTATGGCTACACCTTC. The complete variable domain, with remaining parts taken from reference TRBV7-6 and TRBJ1-2, reads GAGVSQSPRYKVTKRGQDVALRCDPISGHVSLYWYRQALGQGPEFLTYFNYEAQQDKSGLPNDRFSAERPEGSISTLTIQRTEQRDSAMYRCASSFRTGEGDYGYTFGSGTRLTVV.